In its sample, the clone carrying this T cell receptor beta chain was seen a few times. Its specificity is not known. The data stem from a study of blood T cells in healthy people across ages. V trimming: 4 bases; J trimming: 0 bases; junction bases outside the gene matches: 4. This CDR3 comprises 16 residues. Germline V lookup: CDR1 MNHEY, CDR2 SMNVEV (reference sequence). Alongside a J-beta primer mix, a sample-barcoded 5' primer served in a second PCR lasting about 7 to 11 cycles. TCRdb re-called the 5' RACE reads with MiXCR, one entry per CDR3 protein. This sample yields roughly 800,000 distinct CDR3 sequences, of which more than 20% are seen a single time; 8% to 10% belongs to the top ten. Study-level points and caveats: Considered underestimates were the diversity estimates obtained from one million T cells. With age, beta diversity per million T cells declined roughly linearly, significantly by approximately 40.

A further study also used this sample, focusing on T cells of mothers and their children. That paper adds: The donors comprised more than 5 children and their three healthy Caucasian mothers. Once extracted, all RNA went into cDNA synthesis at 1.5 ug per 15 ul.

V gene TRBV27 combines with J gene TRBJ2-1, with 9 bases that match TRBD1. The sample comprised blood. The source of this sequence is a boy aged 5 to 17 in good health. The CDR3 loop reads CASSSQDRGSYNEQFF. CDR3 nucleotides: TGTGCCAGCAGTTCCCAGGACAGGGGCTCCTACAATGAGCAGTTCTTC.